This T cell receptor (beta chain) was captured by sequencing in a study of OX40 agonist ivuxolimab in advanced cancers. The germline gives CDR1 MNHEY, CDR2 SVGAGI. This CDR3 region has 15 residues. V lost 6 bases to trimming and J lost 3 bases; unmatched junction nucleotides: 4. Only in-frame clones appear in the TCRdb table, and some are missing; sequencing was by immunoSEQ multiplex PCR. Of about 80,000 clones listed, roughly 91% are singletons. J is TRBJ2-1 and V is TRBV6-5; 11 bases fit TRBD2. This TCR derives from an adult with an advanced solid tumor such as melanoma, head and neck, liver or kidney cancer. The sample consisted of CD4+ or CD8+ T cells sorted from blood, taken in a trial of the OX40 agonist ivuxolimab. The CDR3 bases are TGTGCCAGCAGCTCGGGACTAGCGGTCTACAATGAGCAGTTCTTC. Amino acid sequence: CASSSGLAVYNEQFF.